The rows below give T cell receptor beta chains drawn from one sample of a study of chemoradiotherapy in HPV16-positive cancers. TCRdb's table, derived via immunoSEQ multiplex PCR, lists solely in-frame clones and lacks some. The sample includes about 6,600 clones, more than 60% seen only once; the top ten take about 8%. The source material was tumor tissue, sampled from a patient who underwent chemoradiotherapy. The receptors stem from a human donor with HPV-associated anogenital cancer. The conserved cysteine and the conserved F or W are not part of the CDR3 here. The order of the fields is V gene, D gene, J gene, CDR3 protein. The D gene is left open where the match is weak.

V gene: TRBV2
D gene: TRBD1
J gene: TRBJ1-2
CDR3 protein: ASREGQAYGYT

V gene: TRBV28
D gene: TRBD1
J gene: TRBJ2-7
CDR3 protein: ATKGALNYEQY

V gene: TRBV7-8
D gene: .
J gene: TRBJ2-7
CDR3 protein: ASSLDWYEQY

V gene: TRBV4-2
D gene: .
J gene: TRBJ1-3
CDR3 protein: ASSPLTNRVDTIY

V gene: TRBV30
D gene: TRBD1
J gene: TRBJ1-6
CDR3 protein: AWTGTDNSPLH

V gene: TRBV29-1
D gene: .
J gene: TRBJ1-3
CDR3 protein: SVEEGTSGNTIY

V gene: TRBV6-6
D gene: .
J gene: TRBJ1-2
CDR3 protein: ASASTGNYGYT

V gene: TRBV6-5
D gene: TRBD1
J gene: TRBJ1-1
CDR3 protein: ASSYSRTGGNTEAF

V gene: TRBV30
D gene: .
J gene: TRBJ1-1
CDR3 protein: AWSVAVNTEAF

V gene: TRBV19
D gene: .
J gene: TRBJ2-7
CDR3 protein: ASSSGSSGRGEQY

V gene: TRBV6-5
D gene: TRBD1
J gene: TRBJ2-7
CDR3 protein: ASSYSKGDRTYEQY

V gene: TRBV6-5
D gene: TRBD1
J gene: TRBJ2-7
CDR3 protein: ASSSNRGQYEQY

V gene: TRBV2
D gene: .
J gene: TRBJ1-2
CDR3 protein: ASSGEDGYT

V gene: TRBV30
D gene: .
J gene: TRBJ1-5
CDR3 protein: AWSVNTNQPQH

V gene: TRBV20-1
D gene: .
J gene: TRBJ1-1
CDR3 protein: SAWVWTEAF

V gene: TRBV20-1
D gene: .
J gene: TRBJ1-2
CDR3 protein: SARQGRGYT

V gene: TRBV25-1
D gene: .
J gene: TRBJ1-3
CDR3 protein: ASSGLGGPSGNTIY

V gene: TRBV7-6
D gene: TRBD2
J gene: TRBJ2-5
CDR3 protein: ASSPWEAGRYQETQY

V gene: TRBV19
D gene: .
J gene: TRBJ1-6
CDR3 protein: ASSIRVANSPLH

V gene: TRBV11-2
D gene: TRBD2
J gene: TRBJ2-7
CDR3 protein: ASSLYGSGGSYEQY

V gene: TRBV2
D gene: TRBD1
J gene: TRBJ1-2
CDR3 protein: ASSATGPTYGYT

V gene: TRBV15
D gene: TRBD2
J gene: TRBJ2-1
CDR3 protein: ATSRLTSGFYNEQF

V gene: TRBV28
D gene: .
J gene: TRBJ1-1
CDR3 protein: ASNKDRWNTEAF

V gene: TRBV10-3
D gene: .
J gene: TRBJ1-5
CDR3 protein: AISGGGNQPQH

V gene: TRBV5-6
D gene: TRBD2
J gene: TRBJ2-1
CDR3 protein: ASSPGLAFDEQF

V gene: TRBV12-5
D gene: .
J gene: TRBJ1-1
CDR3 protein: ASGLWESVGLNTEAF

V gene: TRBV5-6
D gene: .
J gene: TRBJ2-1
CDR3 protein: ASSFSSFHEQF

V gene: TRBV4-3
D gene: .
J gene: TRBJ2-5
CDR3 protein: ASSQGLVAEKGLETQY

V gene: TRBV7-9
D gene: .
J gene: TRBJ2-2
CDR3 protein: ASTPSGGEVVYTGELF

V gene: TRBV7-9
D gene: TRBD1
J gene: TRBJ2-3
CDR3 protein: ASSPRTGITDTQY

V gene: TRBV11-3
D gene: TRBD1
J gene: TRBJ1-1
CDR3 protein: ASSLTGRMQAF

V gene: TRBV19
D gene: .
J gene: TRBJ2-3
CDR3 protein: ASRSSDGPYDTQY

V gene: TRBV27
D gene: TRBD2
J gene: TRBJ2-7
CDR3 protein: ASSFLAGGLNEQY

V gene: TRBV30
D gene: .
J gene: TRBJ1-1
CDR3 protein: ARTLVLNTEAF

V gene: TRBV2
D gene: .
J gene: TRBJ2-3
CDR3 protein: ASRKDGADTQY

V gene: TRBV6-1
D gene: TRBD1
J gene: TRBJ2-7
CDR3 protein: ASRQDRAHEQY

V gene: TRBV10-2
D gene: .
J gene: TRBJ2-7
CDR3 protein: ASSESGLTYEQY

V gene: TRBV28
D gene: .
J gene: TRBJ1-5
CDR3 protein: ASSILTVQH

V gene: TRBV5-1
D gene: .
J gene: TRBJ1-1
CDR3 protein: ASSLLPAGLNTEAF

V gene: TRBV4-3
D gene: .
J gene: TRBJ2-7
CDR3 protein: ASSQDPMTLAYEQY

V gene: TRBV4-3
D gene: .
J gene: TRBJ1-6
CDR3 protein: ASSQDGISGGSPLH

V gene: TRBV30
D gene: .
J gene: TRBJ1-2
CDR3 protein: AWSFAGLYGYT

V gene: TRBV19
D gene: TRBD2
J gene: TRBJ2-5
CDR3 protein: ASSIGPGGLETQY

V gene: TRBV5-8
D gene: .
J gene: TRBJ1-2
CDR3 protein: ASSLIGVGYT

V gene: TRBV5-1
D gene: .
J gene: TRBJ1-1
CDR3 protein: ASSHERDSTEAF

V gene: TRBV5-1
D gene: TRBD2
J gene: TRBJ2-1
CDR3 protein: ASSAVAGGPQNEQF

V gene: TRBV7-9
D gene: .
J gene: TRBJ2-5
CDR3 protein: ASSKTWTEETQY

V gene: TRBV11-2
D gene: .
J gene: TRBJ1-6
CDR3 protein: ASSLVSGWDSPLH

V gene: TRBV6-5
D gene: TRBD1
J gene: TRBJ2-1
CDR3 protein: ASSSLSGGSVNEQF

V gene: TRBV5-6
D gene: .
J gene: TRBJ2-4
CDR3 protein: ASSTSTKAKNIQY

V gene: TRBV7-8
D gene: .
J gene: TRBJ1-1
CDR3 protein: ASSLGGRSKAF

V gene: TRBV5-6
D gene: .
J gene: TRBJ1-2
CDR3 protein: ASSLVGPYGYT

V gene: TRBV28
D gene: TRBD1
J gene: TRBJ2-6
CDR3 protein: ASSFLGRDRGGSGANVLT

V gene: TRBV27
D gene: TRBD2
J gene: TRBJ2-1
CDR3 protein: ASSRLAGGRREQF

V gene: TRBV4-1
D gene: TRBD2
J gene: TRBJ2-3
CDR3 protein: ASSPRLAGDTDTQY

V gene: TRBV9
D gene: TRBD1
J gene: TRBJ2-2
CDR3 protein: ASSVVKGADTGELF

V gene: TRBV15
D gene: .
J gene: TRBJ1-5
CDR3 protein: ATSSTGQPQH